These 19 T cell receptor beta chains were sequenced from one sample in a study of blood T cell repertoires in COVID-19. Using immunoSEQ multiplex PCR, the repertoire was profiled, and TCRdb retains in-frame clones only, with some absent. The sample includes under 300,000 clones, under 85% of them seen just once. The sequenced sample was peripheral blood. The receptors were sampled from a woman in her thirties or forties with active or convalescent COVID-19.

The V gene is TRBV18, the J gene TRBJ2-1, with 8 bases matching TRBD2. In germline, CDR1 is KGHSH, CDR2 LQKENI. Trimming cost V 3 bases and J 7 bases; bases outside gene matches: 14. CDR3 size: 17 residues. CDR3 protein: CASSPGLVSGERNEQFF. CDR3 bases: TGTGCCAGCTCACCGGGACTAGTCTCAGGGGAGCGAAATGAGCAGTTCTTC.

The V call is TRBV2, the J call TRBJ1-1; no reliable D call. The CDR3 loop spans 15 amino acids. V was cut by 2 bases and J by 2 bases, with 12 bases left in between. CDR1 and CDR2 (germline): SNHLY, FYNNEI. CDR3 protein: CASSELAVLNTEAFF. In DNA, the CDR3 is TGTGCCAGCAGTGAATTAGCAGTCCTAAACACTGAAGCTTTCTTT.

This chain links TRBV19 with TRBJ2-6, with D unclear. V dropped 7 bases and J dropped 0 bases, with 13 bases sitting between them. CDR3 length equals 16 residues. Looked up from germline, CDR1 is LNHDA and CDR2 is SQIVND (reference sequence). The CDR3 protein is CASNRLEGSGANVLTF. As DNA, the CDR3 is TGTGCCAGTAACCGACTTGAAGGCTCTGGGGCCAACGTCCTGACTTTC.

CDR3 bases: TGTGCCAGCAGCCCCAGAGGGTACAATGAGCAGTTCTTC. It is translated as CASSPRGYNEQFF. The chain employs TRBV6-5 and TRBJ2-1; D is perhaps TRBD2 (5 bases). The CDR3 sequence is 13 residues long. Trimming pared 6 bases from V and 4 bases from J, leaving 10 bases between. Germline CDR1 and CDR2: MNHEY and SVGAGI.

The chain employs TRBV29-1 and TRBJ1-1; tentatively, D is TRBD1 (5 bases). The CDR3 runs to 14 residues. The V gene's germline CDR1 is SQVTM and CDR2 ANQGSEA. Trimming removed 7 bases at V and 1 base at J, with 16 bases between. CDR3 coding DNA: TGCAGCGCTAAACTCTCTACAGGGAACACTGAAGCTTTCTTT. Protein product: CSAKLSTGNTEAFF.

This clone appeared once. The J gene is TRBJ1-6, the V gene TRBV5-1; D uncertain. This CDR3 is 14 amino acids long. The germline V gene has CDR1 SGHRS and CDR2 YFSETQ. V was clipped by 2 bases and J by 10 bases, with 13 bases between them. The chain's CDR3 is CASSFEGLPSPLHF. CDR3 bases: TGCGCCAGCAGCTTCGAAGGACTTCCATCACCCCTCCACTTT.

V and J are TRBV6-6 and TRBJ1-3; D gene unclear. The V and J ends lost 2 bases and 14 bases respectively, with 13 bases between them. The CDR3 spans 12 residues. Looked up from germline, CDR1 is MNHNY and CDR2 is SVGAGI (reference sequence). The CDR3 loop is CASSYAPREVYF. CDR3 bases: TGTGCCAGCAGTTACGCCCCACGGGAGGTATATTTT.

This clone was detected only a few times. The chain couples TRBV28 to TRBJ2-7, with D possibly TRBD1 on 6 matching bases. This CDR3 comprises 15 residues. Per the germline V gene, CDR1 is MDHEN and CDR2 is SYDVKM. The V and J ends lost 5 bases and 0 bases respectively, with 14 bases between them. The CDR3 is CASSPRGQSSYEQYF. CDR3 bases: TGTGCCAGCAGTCCTCGAGGACAGAGCTCCTACGAGCAGTACTTC.

This clone was detected only a few times. This chain uses TRBV20-1 with TRBJ2-7, with D unresolved. CDR3 length: 11 amino acids. V lost 6 bases and J lost 3, with 9 bases in between. The germline V gene encodes CDR1 DFQATT and CDR2 SNEGSKA (reference sequence). DNA for the CDR3: TGCAGTGCCCACACCCGCTACGAGCAGTACTTC. This sequence encodes CSAHTRYEQYF.

This rearrangement joins TRBV19 to TRBJ1-5; TRBD1 might be the D (6 bases). V lost 3 bases and J 5 bases, leaving 11 bases between the germline ends. The CDR3 is made up of 14 amino acids. CDR1 is LNHDA, CDR2 SQIVND, per germline (reference sequence). The CDR3 DNA follows: TGTGCCAGTAGTATTAGGGGGTCGCATCAGCCCCAGCATTTT. Its protein is CASSIRGSHQPQHF.

The chain combines TRBV11-2 with TRBJ1-5, with D hard to call. CDR3 size: 15 residues. Trimming took 1 base from V and 4 from J, leaving 11 bases between them. Germline CDR1 reads SGHAT; CDR2 reads FQNNGV. CDR3 residues: CASSLAGSRNQPQHF. The DNA for the CDR3 is TGTGCCAGCAGCTTAGCCGGGAGTCGTAATCAGCCCCAGCATTTT.

This clone showed up just a few times. The rearrangement links TRBV7-3 to TRBJ1-2, with 7 bases matching TRBD1. The germline CDR1 and CDR2 sequences are SGHTA and FQGTGA. The CDR3 consists of 14 residues. The V and J ends lost 5 bases and 0 bases, in that order; junction bases with no gene match: 3. CDR3 nucleotides: TGTGCCAGCAGCCGTGGGACAGCTAACTATGGCTACACCTTC. Translating it yields CASSRGTANYGYTF.

The table lists this clone with a few counts. The chain employs TRBV14 and TRBJ2-5; 13 nucleotides align to TRBD2. From germline, CDR1 is SGHDN and CDR2 FVKESK. This CDR3 comprises 17 residues. V lost 5 bases and J lost 4; bases outside the gene matches: 10. Here the CDR3 reads CASSSLGLAGIGETQYF. CDR3 in DNA: TGTGCCAGCAGCTCACTGGGACTAGCGGGGATCGGAGAGACCCAGTACTTC.

The chain links TRBV7-2 to TRBJ2-5; the match to TRBD1 covers 8 bases. Looked up from germline, CDR1 is SGHTA and CDR2 is FQGNSA. V dropped 7 bases and J dropped 5; count of bases not matched to a gene: 9. CDR3 size: 14 residues. In nucleotides, the CDR3 is TGTGCCAGCAATTCTCGGACAGGGACGGAGACCCAGTACTTC. It translates to CASNSRTGTETQYF.

In this sample, this clone turned up a few times. The V call is TRBV11-2, the J call TRBJ1-6; a weak D match, TRBD1 (6 bases). Germline loops: CDR1 SGHAT, CDR2 FQNNGV. This CDR3 comprises 17 residues. The V end was cut by 5 bases, the J end by 6 bases, with 20 bases between. The DNA of the CDR3 is TGTGCCAGCAGCAAACCGGACAGCCCTAGGGGTAATTCACCCCTCCACTTT. Residues: CASSKPDSPRGNSPLHF. The variable domain in full, with the rest retrieved from reference TRBV11-2 and TRBJ1-6, is EAGVAQSPRYKIIEKRQSVAFWCNPISGHATLYWYQQILGQGPKLLIQFQNNGVVDDSQLPKDRFSAERLKGVDSTLKIQPAKLEDSAVYLCASSKPDSPRGNSPLHFGNGTRLTVT.

CDR3 bases: TGTGCAAGTCGCCCAGCCGACAGGGAGGACTATGGCTACACCTTC. It encodes CASRPADREDYGYTF. The rearrangement links TRBV12-2 to TRBJ1-2; the table assigns TRBD1, which was not confirmed against the DNA. TRBV12-2 is reported as a pseudogene. This CDR3 contains 15 residues.

DNA for the CDR3: TGTGCCAGCAGCTTCCCCTTACCGGGAAACACTGAAGCTTTCTTT. It codes for CASSFPLPGNTEAFF. The genes are TRBV5-6 and TRBJ1-1; D is unresolved. The CDR3 contains 15 residues. Between the trimmed V and J ends, which lost 2 bases and 2 bases, there was a span of 13 bases. From germline, CDR1 is SGHDT and CDR2 YYEEEE.

The chain joins TRBV4-1 to TRBJ2-1; no clear D. Germline CDR1 MGHRA, CDR2 YSYEKL. CDR3 length: 15 residues. V shed 1 base and J shed 4 bases, with 11 bases lying between them. DNA for the CDR3: TGCGCCAGCAGCCAAGGACACCTCCCATACAATGAGCAGTTCTTC. The encoded protein is CASSQGHLPYNEQFF.

The CDR3 loop is CATRHGYGYTF. CDR3 bases: TGTGCCACCAGGCACGGCTATGGCTACACCTTC. The J gene is TRBJ1-2, the V gene TRBV24-1; D uncertain. Trimming took off 7 bases at V and 4 bases at J, with 6 bases between the two ends. The germline V gene encodes CDR1 KGHDR and CDR2 SFDVKD. The CDR3 has 11 amino acids.